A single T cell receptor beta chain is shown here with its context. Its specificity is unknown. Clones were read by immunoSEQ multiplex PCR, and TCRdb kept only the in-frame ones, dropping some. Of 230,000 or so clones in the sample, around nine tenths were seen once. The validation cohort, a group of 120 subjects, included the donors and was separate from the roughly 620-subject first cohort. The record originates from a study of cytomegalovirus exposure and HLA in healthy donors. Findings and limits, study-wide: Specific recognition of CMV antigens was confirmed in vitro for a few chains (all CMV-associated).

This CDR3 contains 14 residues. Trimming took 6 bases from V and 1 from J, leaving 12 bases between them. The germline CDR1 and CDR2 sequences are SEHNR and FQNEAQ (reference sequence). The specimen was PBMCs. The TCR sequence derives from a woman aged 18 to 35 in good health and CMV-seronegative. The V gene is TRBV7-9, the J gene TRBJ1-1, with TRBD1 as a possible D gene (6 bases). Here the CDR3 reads CASSSDRWNTEAFF. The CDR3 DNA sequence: TGTGCCAGCAGTTCCGACAGGTGGAACACTGAAGCTTTCTTT.